The 9 T cell receptor beta chains reported below all come from one sample, sequenced in a study of T-cell reconstitution after alpha-beta-depleted transplantation in children. A library of TCRbeta sequences, prepared with unique molecular identifiers, was generated. One entry per CDR3 protein results from TCRdb running MiXCR on the PCR reads. Of 300,000 to 350,000 distinct CDR3 sequences listed, 15% to 20% were seen once; the top ten hold just over 40%. Source: PBMCs, mostly from graft donor cells, taken 360 days after TCRalphabeta/CD19-depleted stem cell transplant. The source is a male patient aged 2 to 9 who had a stem cell transplant for acute lymphoblastic leukemia, so the T cells may come from the graft donor.

This clonotype has more than one count but fewer than ten. The chain combines TRBV6-5 with TRBJ2-5; the D gene could be TRBD1 or TRBD2 (5 bases each). The CDR3 is 12 residues long. Germline V gene data show CDR1 as MNHEY and CDR2 as SVGAGI. V gave up 7 bases and J gave up 8 bases, with 14 bases separating them. CDR3 amino acids: CASNPPGRTQYF. The CDR3, as DNA: TGTGCCAGCAATCCTCCGGGGCGAACCCAGTACTTC.

The rearrangement joins TRBV12-3 or TRBV12-4 to TRBJ2-5; TRBD2 aligns across 10 bases. The CDR3 has 19 residues. The J segment lost 0 bases and the V segment lost 3 bases, leaving 13 bases of the junction unmatched. This chain's CDR3 is CASSFQPGGAGGHQETQYF. In nucleotides, the CDR3 is TGTGCCAGCAGTTTCCAGCCCGGAGGAGCGGGAGGGCACCAAGAGACCCAGTACTTC.

This chain connects TRBV5-1 to TRBJ2-7; TRBD2 matches 7 bases. Germline loops: CDR1 SGHRS, CDR2 YFSETQ. The CDR3 covers 13 residues. With 3 bases clipped from V and 3 bases from J, the junction kept 3 bases outside the gene matches. CDR3 sequence (DNA): TGCGCCAGCAGCTCAAGCGGGAACTACGAGCAGTACTTC. Translating it yields CASSSSGNYEQYF.

This clonotype was observed a handful of times. The rearrangement uses TRBV6-1 and TRBJ1-5, with 8 bases matching TRBD1. The CDR3 has 14 residues. After removal of 6 bases from V and 11 bases from J, the junction contained 12 bases not matched to a gene. Germline V gene lookup returns CDR1 MNHNS and CDR2 SASEGT. The CDR3 DNA follows: TGTGCCAGCAGCGGAGGGACAGGAGGTAAGGCCCAGCATTTT. This translates into CASSGGTGGKAQHF.

This chain uses TRBV27 with TRBJ2-1, with D perhaps matching TRBD2 (6 bases). Trimming pared 5 bases from V and 0 bases from J, leaving 14 bases between. In germline, CDR1 is MNHEY, CDR2 SMNVEV (reference sequence). There are 16 residues in the CDR3. CDR3 in amino acids: CASSRGLWNSYNEQFF. In nucleotides, the CDR3 is TGTGCCAGCAGTCGGGGACTCTGGAACTCCTACAATGAGCAGTTCTTC.

This clonotype has just a few counts. V gene TRBV12-3 or TRBV12-4 combines with J gene TRBJ2-7; 8 nucleotides align to TRBD2. V gave up 6 bases and J gave up 2 bases; unmatched junction bases: 6. The CDR3 covers 14 residues. The CDR3 DNA sequence: TGTGCCAGCAGACCTCTTAGCGGGGCCTACGAGCAGTACTTC. It specifies CASRPLSGAYEQYF.

The rearrangement joins TRBV20-1 to TRBJ1-2; D gene ambiguous. The CDR3 spans 14 residues. Germline CDR1 reads DFQATT; CDR2 reads SNEGSKA (reference sequence). Between the trimmed V and J ends, which lost 5 bases and 2 bases, there was a span of 15 bases. CDR3 sequence (DNA): TGCAGTGCTTCGTCGAAAGTCTTCAACTATGGCTACACCTTC. The encoded protein is CSASSKVFNYGYTF.

This clonotype was counted ten times or more. The J gene is TRBJ1-6, the V gene TRBV4-3; D is unclear. This CDR3 contains 13 residues. CDR1 is LGHNA and CDR2 is YSLEER in the germline V gene. V was cut by 1 base and J by 4 bases, with 2 bases left in between. The chain's CDR3 is CASSQGYNSPLHF. CDR3 sequence (DNA): TGCGCCAGCAGCCAAGGGTATAATTCACCCCTCCACTTT.

This clonotype occurred many times. The chain links TRBV5-5 to TRBJ2-7, with 7 bases aligning to TRBD1. V was clipped by 2 bases and J by 3 bases; unmatched bases: 11. Germline-derived CDR1 and CDR2 are SGHKS and YYEKEE (reference sequence). The CDR3 runs to 16 residues. This chain's CDR3 is CASSFTPWDSLYEQYF. The DNA for the CDR3 is TGTGCCAGCAGCTTTACCCCTTGGGACAGCCTCTACGAGCAGTACTTC.